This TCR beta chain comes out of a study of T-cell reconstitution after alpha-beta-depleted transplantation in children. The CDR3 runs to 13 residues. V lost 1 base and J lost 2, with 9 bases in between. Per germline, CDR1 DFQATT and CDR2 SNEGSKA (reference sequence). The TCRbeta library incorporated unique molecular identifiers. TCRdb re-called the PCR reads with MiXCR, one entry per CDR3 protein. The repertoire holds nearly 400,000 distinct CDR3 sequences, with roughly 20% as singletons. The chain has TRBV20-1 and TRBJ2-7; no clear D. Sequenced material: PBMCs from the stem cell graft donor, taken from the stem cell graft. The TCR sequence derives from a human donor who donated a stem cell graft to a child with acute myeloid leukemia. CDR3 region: CSARGGVTYEQYF. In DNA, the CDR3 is TGCAGTGCTAGAGGTGGCGTCACCTACGAGCAGTACTTC.